The T cell receptor beta chain under discussion was sequenced for a study of blood T cell repertoires in COVID-19. Across the whole study: The cDNA or gDNA used as material had been derived from T cells, B-cell-depleted T cells, or PBMCs.

Trimming pared 5 bases from V and 7 bases from J, leaving 18 bases between. This CDR3 is 14 amino acids long. Germline assignment: CDR1 SEHNR and CDR2 FQNEAQ (reference sequence). Individuals aged about 18 to 89 years were recruited from approximately 22 US areas. Cohorts were based on clinical histories the participants reported. In the source study's methods: Amplified reference gene primers provided the basis for estimating nucleated cell counts. The table came from immunoSEQ multiplex PCR; TCRdb's copy has only in-frame clones and leaves some out. The V and J calls and clone size were taken over from that table, and D and trimming were inferred from the DNA. The profile shows approximately 210,000 clones, roughly 90% of them singletons. This clone was seen once.

The TCR sequence derives from a woman in her 30s who had recovered from COVID-19. The sequenced sample consisted of PBMCs or T cells enriched from blood (not recorded which). This chain connects TRBV7-9 to TRBJ2-7; D is perhaps TRBD1 (6 bases). This chain's CDR3 is CASSAALYDREQYF. CDR3 sequence (DNA): TGTGCCAGCAGCGCCGCGCTATACGACAGGGAGCAGTACTTC.